This TCR beta chain was recorded in a study of T-cell memory formation after mild COVID-19 (TCRdb year 2021). Describing the broader study: TCR sequence clusters from the two donors were largely donor specific. In a couple of donors, T-cell clones that expanded and contracted after mild COVID-19 were followed by sequencing TCRalpha and TCRbeta repertoires longitudinally. The cohort was made up of two young adult volunteers, one female and one male, who were previously healthy.

Cut back by 8 bases and 0 bases, the V and J ends lie 17 bases apart. Inclusive of the bounding cysteine and phenylalanine, the CDR3 is 16 residues long. Only the CDR3 portion is preserved as DNA: 48 bases, with reading frame beginning at the first base. Based on the germline V gene, the CDR1 and CDR2 sequences are SNHLY and FYNNEI. PBMCs were isolated by Ficoll-Paque density gradient centrifugation. What the authors observed across the whole study: Whether the second-wave clones peaking on day 37 were SARS-CoV-2 specific was not confirmed. Clones contracting from day 15 to 85 had balanced CD4/CD8 phenotypes, while a second wave expanding from day 15 to 37 was biased towards CD4+. The detection of some responding clones in pre-infection memory suggests that pre-existing cross-reactive memory T cells joined the SARS-CoV-2 response. Only a couple of mild cases were covered by the study, and larger cohorts that include severe cases with pre-infection samples were considered necessary. Contracting CD4+ clones were found mainly in CM and EM memory subsets, while CD8+ clones were enriched in EMRA.

This clonotype came up a few times. What antigen it recognizes has not been identified. Per-base quality was not reported, and no clone a single base away is much larger than it. TCRdb records Illumina NovaSeq 6000 as the sequencer. cDNA libraries for TCRalpha and TCRbeta were prepared by 5'RACE using constant-segment primers, with sample barcodes and unique molecular identifiers added. Trizol reagent was used to extract RNA from every sample. Libraries were amplified in two PCR steps, with a second sample barcode and Illumina TruSeq adapters added in the second step. The libraries were sequenced on an Illumina NovaSeq using 2 x 150 bp paired-end reads. From the authors' description of their analysis: Demultiplexing of reads and collapsing into UMI-guided consensus sequences were performed with migec v1.2.7. Using mixcr v2.1.11, UMI consensuses were aligned to TRA and TRB V and J templates and then assembled into clonotypes. Clonotypes were classified as expanded or contracted when called significant by both edgeR and NoisET, with noise models trained on biological replicates. For edgeR calls, the cutoffs were a false discovery rate-adjusted p below 0.01 and a log2 fold-change threshold of 1. As an exploratory analysis of dynamics, max-normalized trajectories of the 1000 most abundant clonotypes were examined with PCA combined with hierarchical clustering. The CD4 or CD8 phenotype of responding clones was assigned using the separately sequenced CD4+ and CD8+ repertoires. TCRdb handled the public reads itself, with Q25 trimming in fastp and clone calling in MiXCR, and kept productive beta chains. Entries that share a CDR3 protein sequence are merged under the most common genes and DNA. TCRdb's processing, not the authors' own work, is the source of the V and J calls. The sample has more than 250,000 distinct CDR3 sequences on record, roughly 16% of them singletons. Less than 30% of the sample is in the top ten clones.

The sequence came from a man aged 18 to 30 who had mild COVID-19 (a few samples of this study predate the infection). The sample titles of this study are shuffled in the database, so cell type and time point are left out; the donor was told from shared clones. The chain employs TRBV2 and TRBJ1-3; TRBD1 is a weak D gene call, 5 bases matching. The sample comprised PBMCs or a T cell subset sorted from them (not recorded which). The nucleotide sequence is given as TGTGCCAGCGTCGAGTTCGGGACGAGCTCTGGAAACACCATATATTTT. It is translated as CASVEFGTSSGNTIYF.